This entry lists 26 T cell receptor beta chains sequenced from one sample in a study of T cell responses to AZD1222 COVID-19 vaccine. Profiled with immunoSEQ multiplex PCR; TCRdb holds only in-frame clones, not every one. The sample has about 190,000 clones, about nine tenths seen once. The specimen was peripheral blood, collected on day 0 of AZD1222 vaccination. The receptors come from an adult in good health.

J is TRBJ1-5 and V is TRBV19, with D uncertain. CDR1 is LNHDA and CDR2 is SQIVND in the germline V gene (reference sequence). This CDR3 has 17 amino acids. The V end was cut by 5 bases, the J end by 3 bases, with 20 bases between. CDR3 in DNA: TGTGCCAGTAGTCCACCCGGGATATTCGGTTTCAATCAGCCCCAGCATTTT. This gives the protein CASSPPGIFGFNQPQHF. The full variable domain, in which reference TRBV19 and TRBJ1-5 provide the parts outside the CDR3, is DGGITQSPKYLFRKEGQNVTLSCEQNLNHDAMYWYRQDPGQGLRLIYYSQIVNDFQKGDIAEGYSVSREKKESFPLTVTSAQKNPTAFYLCASSPPGIFGFNQPQHFGDGTRLSIL.

This clone was recorded a few times. CDR3 nucleotide sequence: TGTGCCAGCAGATACGGACGGCTCAATGAGCAGTTCTTC. Encoded protein: CASRYGRLNEQFF. This chain joins TRBV27 and TRBJ2-1; D remains ambiguous. Trimming took off 6 bases at V and 6 bases at J, with 12 bases between the two ends. The CDR3 covers 13 residues. Germline CDR1 MNHEY, CDR2 SMNVEV (reference sequence).

The chain uses TRBV29-1 and TRBJ1-1; no reliable D call. The V and J ends lost 4 bases and 4 bases respectively, with 16 bases between them. The CDR3 has 14 amino acids. Germline CDR1 reads SQVTM; CDR2 reads ANQGSEA. CDR3 nucleotides: TGCAGCGTTGGTAAGGACTCCGGCATCACTGAAGCTTTCTTT. It codes for CSVGKDSGITEAFF. The full variable domain, rest sourced from reference TRBV29-1 and TRBJ1-1, is SAVISQKPSRDICQRGTSLTIQCQVDSQVTMMFWYRQQPGQSLTLIATANQGSEATYESGFVIDKFPISRPNLTFSTLTVSNMSPEDSSIYLCSVGKDSGITEAFFGQGTRLTVV.

The chain has TRBV9 and TRBJ2-3; D unresolved. Germline-derived CDR1 and CDR2 are SGDLS and YYNGEE. There are 13 residues in the CDR3. Between the trimmed V and J ends, which lost 0 bases and 4 bases, there was a span of 6 bases. CDR3 protein: CASSVGSPDTQYF. The CDR3 nucleotides read TGTGCCAGCAGCGTAGGTAGCCCAGATACGCAGTATTTT.

The DNA of the CDR3 is TGCGCCAGCAGCCAAGAACATATTACCCCCTACGAGCAGTACTTC. It specifies CASSQEHITPYEQYF. V gene TRBV4-3 combines with J gene TRBJ2-7; D gene unclear. CDR3 length equals 15 residues. Deletions cut 0 bases from V and 2 bases from J, with 11 bases between. The germline gives CDR1 LGHNA, CDR2 YSLEER.

This clone was counted a single time. The V call is TRBV11-3, the J call TRBJ2-1; weak D call: TRBD1 (5 bases). The germline V gene encodes CDR1 SGHNT and CDR2 YENEEA. The CDR3 has 13 residues. V dropped 0 bases and J dropped 10 bases, with 10 bases sitting between them. The CDR3, as DNA: TGTGCCAGCAGCTTAGATCAGGGCAGGGAGCAGTTCTTC. Its translation is CASSLDQGREQFF. Full variable domain (remainder filled in from reference TRBV11-3 and TRBJ2-1): EAGVVQSPRYKIIEKKQPVAFWCNPISGHNTLYWYLQNLGQGPELLIRYENEEAVDDSQLPKDRFSAERLKGVDSTLKIQPAELGDSAVYLCASSLDQGREQFFGPGTRLTVL.

The DNA of the CDR3 is TGCGCCAGCACCTTGATGAACACTGAAGCTTTCTTT. Its translation: CASTLMNTEAFF. The V and J genes are TRBV23-1 and TRBJ1-1; D gene unclear. Being an ORF, TRBV23-1 has a function that is uncertain. The CDR3 has 12 amino acids. V lost 7 bases and J 0 bases, leaving 6 bases between the germline ends.

The gene calls are TRBV11-2 and TRBJ2-7, with 9 bases that match TRBD1. Trimming removed 0 bases from V and 12 bases from J; junction bases left unmatched: 9. The CDR3 has 14 amino acids. The germline gives CDR1 SGHAT, CDR2 FQNNGV. The CDR3 loop reads CASSLDQAGTGPYF. DNA of the CDR3: TGTGCCAGCAGCTTAGATCAAGCCGGGACAGGGCCGTACTTC.

The V gene is TRBV2, the J gene TRBJ2-3; D is uncertain. This CDR3 region has 15 residues. V lost 1 base and J lost 2, with 10 bases in between. The germline V gene encodes CDR1 SNHLY and CDR2 FYNNEI. DNA for the CDR3: TGTGCCAGCAGTGAAGGTGCACGCCCCACAGATACGCAGTATTTT. This codes for CASSEGARPTDTQYF.

The rearrangement links TRBV4-2 to TRBJ1-4; 10 nucleotides agree with TRBD1. The germline V gene has CDR1 LGHNA and CDR2 YNFKEQ. The CDR3 covers 16 residues. V lost 0 bases to trimming and J lost 6 bases; unmatched junction nucleotides: 4. The CDR3 loop is CASSQDSGTGDEKLFF. The CDR3 bases are TGTGCCAGCAGCCAAGATTCAGGGACAGGGGATGAAAAACTGTTTTTT.

This chain uses TRBV7-2 with TRBJ1-1, with unresolved D. Trimming took off 5 bases at V and 0 bases at J, with 19 bases between the two ends. This CDR3 has 17 residues. Germline-derived CDR1 and CDR2 are SGHTA and FQGNSA. This chain's CDR3 is CASSPYPGVEMNTEAFF. Written as DNA, the CDR3 is TGTGCCAGCAGCCCCTATCCGGGAGTTGAAATGAACACTGAAGCTTTCTTT.

The J gene is TRBJ2-7, the V gene TRBV12-3 or TRBV12-4; no clear D gene. The CDR3 is made up of 13 amino acids. The V end lost 1 base, the J end lost 6 bases, and 10 bases lay between the germline ends. The CDR3 reads CASSLGMSFEQYF. The CDR3 DNA sequence: TGTGCCAGCAGTTTAGGAATGTCTTTCGAGCAGTACTTC.

This sequence joins TRBV19 and TRBJ2-3; D gene uncertain. This CDR3 spans 16 amino acids. Trimming left V 1 base short and J 0 bases short, with 11 bases between. CDR1 and CDR2 (germline): LNHDA, SQIVND (reference sequence). The CDR3 loop is CASSIGQAPSTDTQYF. CDR3 nucleotides: TGTGCCAGTAGTATAGGGCAGGCCCCTAGCACAGATACGCAGTATTTT.

The gene calls are TRBV3-1 (or the pseudogene TRBV3-2) and TRBJ1-1, with D possibly being TRBD1 (6 bases). With 4 bases removed from V and 0 bases from J, the gap between germline ends came to 15 bases. CDR1 and CDR2 from the germline V gene are LGHDT and YNNKEL (reference sequence). The CDR3 runs 16 residues. DNA of the CDR3: TGTGCCAGCAGCCTAACGACAGGACTCATGAACACTGAAGCTTTCTTT. This sequence encodes CASSLTTGLMNTEAFF.

The chain is built from TRBV7-7 and TRBJ2-7, with 12 bases lining up with TRBD2. The CDR3 spans 15 residues. Germline CDR1 is SSHAT and CDR2 is FNYEAQ (reference sequence). With V trimmed by 5 bases and J by 7 bases, 9 bases remained unmatched. The chain's CDR3 is CASSPTSGSGGEQYF. The CDR3, as DNA: TGTGCCAGCAGCCCGACTAGCGGGAGTGGTGGAGAGCAGTACTTC.

The chain couples TRBV4-1 to TRBJ1-5; 7 bases agree with TRBD1. The J segment lost 5 bases and the V segment lost 3 bases, leaving 7 bases of the junction unmatched. The CDR3 loop spans 15 amino acids. CDR1 and CDR2 (germline): MGHRA, YSYEKL. The CDR3: CASSHTGDLDQPQHF. The CDR3 bases are TGCGCCAGCAGCCATACAGGGGATCTGGATCAGCCCCAGCATTTT.

The V and J genes are TRBV7-8 and TRBJ2-7; no clear D. Trimming took 7 bases from V and 2 from J, leaving 15 bases between them. The CDR3 totals 14 residues. CDR1 and CDR2 from the germline V gene are SGHVS and FQNEAQ. The CDR3 bases are TGTGCCAGCACAGGATCGGCAACAACCTACGAGCAGTACTTC. Its protein product is CASTGSATTYEQYF.

This clone was recorded only once. The chain joins TRBV5-8 to TRBJ1-4; 8 bases are shared with TRBD1. Trimming took 2 bases from V and 8 from J; bases not matched to a gene: 5. Germline V gives CDR1 SGHTS, CDR2 YDEGEE. CDR3 size: 14 residues. CDR3 sequence: CASSFGRGQEKLFF. CDR3 in DNA: TGTGCCAGCAGCTTTGGCAGGGGGCAGGAAAAACTGTTTTTT.

V gene TRBV6-1 combines with J gene TRBJ2-7; no firm D call. CDR1 MNHNS and CDR2 SASEGT come from the germline V gene. V dropped 2 bases and J dropped 3 bases, with 5 bases sitting between them. This CDR3 is built from 12 residues. The CDR3 nucleotides are TGTGCCAGCAGTGAACGGTACTACGAGCAGTACTTC. Translating it yields CASSERYYEQYF.

This chain joins TRBV10-2 and TRBJ1-1, with 10 bases lining up with TRBD1. Looked up from germline, CDR1 is WSHSY and CDR2 is SAAADI. The CDR3 length is 17 residues. V was clipped by 8 bases and J by 6 bases; unmatched bases: 18. The CDR3 DNA reads as TGCGCCAGCCGATTAAGTCGACAGGGGGCGGGCGATTCTGAAGCTTTCTTT. The encoded protein is CASRLSRQGAGDSEAFF.

The chain uses TRBV3-1 (or the pseudogene TRBV3-2) and TRBJ2-1; 8 bases fit TRBD1. CDR3 length equals 15 residues. Germline V lookup: CDR1 LGHDT, CDR2 YNNKEL (reference sequence). V shed 1 base and J 5 bases; nucleotides not matched to a gene: 4. The CDR3 coding sequence is TGTGCCAGCAGCCAAGTCCCGGGACAGGACAATGAGCAGTTCTTC. Its translation is CASSQVPGQDNEQFF.

This chain connects TRBV9 to TRBJ2-1; 9 bases map to TRBD1. Germline CDR1 reads SGDLS; CDR2 reads YYNGEE. The V and J ends lost 3 bases and 7 bases, in that order; junction bases with no gene match: 8. The CDR3 loop spans 15 amino acids. As DNA, the CDR3 is TGTGCCAGCAGCGCCGACGGGACAGGGTTTAATGAGCAGTTCTTC. It translates to CASSADGTGFNEQFF.

The V and J genes are TRBV14 and TRBJ2-1; 9 positions agree with TRBD2. Looked up from germline, CDR1 is SGHDN and CDR2 is FVKESK. The ends lost 4 bases at V and 3 bases at J; junction bases unmatched: 10. The CDR3 sequence is 17 residues long. The CDR3: CASSRVRGLANYNEQFF. The CDR3 DNA is TGTGCCAGCAGCCGAGTTAGAGGACTAGCGAACTACAATGAGCAGTTCTTC.

This clone showed up just once. CDR3 sequence reads: CASSVRQGDGYTF. The DNA for the CDR3 is TGTGCCAGCAGCGTTAGACAGGGTGATGGCTACACCTTC. The chain carries TRBV9 and TRBJ1-2; TRBD1 agrees at 7 bases. The CDR3 covers 13 residues. J lost 6 bases, V lost 2 bases, and 4 bases had no gene match. Germline assignment: CDR1 SGDLS and CDR2 YYNGEE. The variable domain in full, completed from reference TRBV9 and TRBJ1-2, reads DSGVTQTPKHLITATGQRVTLRCSPRSGDLSVYWYQQSLDQGLQFLIQYYNGEERAKGNILERFSAQQFPDLHSELNLSSLELGDSALYFCASSVRQGDGYTFGSGTRLTVV.

CDR3 nucleotides: TGTGCCAGTAGTGGGCTGGACAGGTATTATCAGCCCCAGCATTTT. This translates into CASSGLDRYYQPQHF. The chain links TRBV19 to TRBJ1-5, with 7 bases lining up with TRBD1. CDR1 and CDR2 (germline): LNHDA, SQIVND (reference sequence). The CDR3 extends over 15 amino acids. V lost 5 bases and J lost 5; bases outside the gene matches: 9.

CDR3 sequence: CASSQDRASGELFF. CDR3 coding DNA: TGTGCCAGCAGCCAAGATCGAGCCAGCGGGGAGCTGTTTTTT. This chain joins TRBV3-1 (or the pseudogene TRBV3-2) and TRBJ2-2; D gene uncertain. The V gene's germline CDR1 is LGHDT and CDR2 YNNKEL (reference sequence). V was trimmed by 0 bases and J by 7 bases, leaving 9 bases between them. CDR3 length: 14 amino acids.